These 14 T cell receptor beta chains share one sample of origin, sequenced in a study of spatial heterogeneity in lung cancer. Study-level findings and limits: Tumors with more nonsynonymous mutations had more expanded intratumoral alpha and beta TCRs.

Sample time point: sample taken at primary tumor resection. The antigens these receptors bind are not known. Using its own MiXCR run on the 5' RACE reads, TCRdb lists one record per CDR3 protein. Of 13,000 or so distinct CDR3 sequences detected, approximately 5.6% appear once; the ten largest clones hold roughly 11%. The sequences come from lung tumor tissue, collected at surgery. These receptors all come from a female donor with early-stage non-small cell lung cancer.

This clonotype came up many times. For a library built for alpha chains, this beta chain is a stray read; little rests on its size. The chain employs TRBV9 and TRBJ1-2; D gene uncertain. The V end lost 0 bases, the J end lost 6 bases, and 18 bases lay between the germline ends. CDR1 and CDR2 from the germline V gene are SGDLS and YYNGEE. This CDR3 comprises 16 residues. In nucleotides, the CDR3 is TGTGCCAGCAGCGTAGCCCCAGGAGTTTCCCCCCATGGCTACACCTTC. It yields the protein CASSVAPGVSPHGYTF.

This clonotype was picked up many times. A library made for alpha chains picked up this beta chain off target, so its size means little. This chain connects TRBV11-1 to TRBJ2-5, with 7 bases lining up with TRBD1. V trimming: 5 bases; J trimming: 8 bases; junction bases outside the gene matches: 14. Germline-derived CDR1 and CDR2 are SGHAT and FQDESV (reference sequence). The CDR3 is 15 residues long. The CDR3 sequence: CASSPEGGHSITQYF. The CDR3 nucleotides are TGTGCCAGCAGCCCGGAAGGGGGCCATAGTATCACCCAGTACTTC.

This clonotype was counted at least ten times. This beta chain is an off-target read within a library intended for alpha chains, so its frequency means little. The chain uses TRBV2 and TRBJ2-5; 8 nucleotides align to TRBD2. CDR3 length: 15 amino acids. V lost 6 bases, J lost 2 bases, and 8 bases stayed unmatched. CDR1 and CDR2 from the germline V gene are SNHLY and FYNNEI. The CDR3 loop is CASRAGGQRQETQYF. The CDR3 DNA reads as TGTGCCAGCAGGGCGGGGGGACAACGGCAAGAGACCCAGTACTTC.

This clonotype was observed many times. For a library built for alpha chains, this beta chain is a stray read; little rests on its size. The chain is built from TRBV7-9 and TRBJ2-2, with no clear D. The CDR3 consists of 14 residues. V lost 5 bases, J lost 2 bases, and 9 bases lay in between. In germline, CDR1 is SEHNR, CDR2 FQNEAQ (reference sequence). The CDR3 nucleotides are TGTGCCAGCAGCCTCCCCCGAAACACCGGGGAGCTGTTTTTT. It codes for CASSLPRNTGELFF.

By its share, this clonotype is large. This beta chain appears as a stray read in a library generated for alpha chains; its size is not informative. V gene TRBV7-9 combines with J gene TRBJ1-2; D is possibly TRBD1 (5 bases). Trimming pared 4 bases from V and 2 bases from J, leaving 11 bases between. The germline gives CDR1 SEHNR, CDR2 FQNEAQ (reference sequence). The CDR3 has 14 residues. The CDR3, as DNA: TGTGCCAGCAGCTCTATGGGGCCGAACTATGGCTACACCTTC. Protein sequence: CASSSMGPNYGYTF.

This clonotype was seen many times. This beta chain lies outside the target of a library built for alpha chains; its clone size means little. J is TRBJ1-4 and V is TRBV7-8, with a weak D call TRBD1 (5 bases). Trimming pared 4 bases from V and 8 bases from J, leaving 17 bases between. CDR1 and CDR2 (germline): SGHVS, FQNEAQ. The CDR3 length is 15 residues. The CDR3 DNA sequence: TGTGCCAGCAGCTCATCCGGGACCTCTGCGGAAAAACTGTTTTTT. It translates to CASSSSGTSAEKLFF.

This clonotype was found many times. This beta chain turned up in a library designed for alpha chains; as an off-target read, its abundance says little. This chain links TRBV3-1 with TRBJ1-6; D is unresolved. CDR1 and CDR2 from the germline V gene are LGHDT and YNNKEL (reference sequence). The germline V and J ends were trimmed by 4 bases and 16 bases, with 11 bases remaining between them. The length of the CDR3 is 11 residues. CDR3 nucleotide sequence: TGTGCCAGCAGCCTTACCGACATTCTCCACTTT. This translates into CASSLTDILHF.

The sample holds many counts of this clonotype. This beta chain appears as a stray read in a library generated for alpha chains; its size is not informative. The rearrangement joins TRBV11-2 to TRBJ2-1; tentative D call: TRBD1 (5 bases). The CDR3 sequence is 15 residues long. Germline-derived CDR1 and CDR2 are SGHAT and FQNNGV. Trimming left V 3 bases short and J 5 bases short, with 14 bases between. This chain's CDR3 is CASSFLRARDNEQFF. The CDR3, as DNA: TGTGCCAGCAGCTTTCTCAGGGCCCGTGACAATGAGCAGTTCTTC.

In this sample, this clonotype is medium-sized. With the library built for alpha chains, this beta chain is off target and its frequency is not meaningful. This chain connects TRBV12-3 or TRBV12-4 to TRBJ2-2; the match to TRBD1 covers 7 bases. This CDR3 has 14 amino acids. Unmatched junction bases numbered 11, after V lost 9 bases and J lost 7 bases. CDR3: CASSLQGKGGELFF. DNA for the CDR3: TGTGCCAGTTCCCTACAGGGGAAGGGCGGGGAGCTGTTTTTT.

This clonotype was picked up many times. This beta chain slipped into a library made for alpha chains as a stray read, so its size is not meaningful. V gene TRBV19 combines with J gene TRBJ1-2; D is ambiguous. V gave up 7 bases and J gave up 5 bases, with 17 bases separating them. This CDR3 has 14 residues. CDR1 and CDR2 from the germline V gene are LNHDA and SQIVND (reference sequence). CDR3 in amino acids: CASTLGRRNYGYTF. The CDR3 DNA sequence: TGTGCCAGTACACTCGGCAGGCGGAATTATGGCTACACCTTC.

In this sample, this clonotype turned up a few times. Found in a library prepared for alpha chains, this beta chain is an off-target read, and its abundance has little meaning. The V gene is TRBV2, the J gene TRBJ1-6, with D uncertain. Per germline, CDR1 SNHLY and CDR2 FYNNEI. Trimming cost V 6 bases and J 8 bases, with 8 bases left between them. The CDR3 runs 12 residues. The CDR3 sequence: CASRAEYSPLHF. DNA of the CDR3: TGTGCCAGCAGGGCTGAGTATTCACCCCTCCACTTT.

There are many counts of this clonotype. The library was prepared for alpha chains; this beta chain is a stray read, so its frequency means little. J is TRBJ2-3 and V is TRBV6-1; perhaps TRBD1 as D (6 bases). The CDR3 covers 15 residues. Germline V gene lookup returns CDR1 MNHNS and CDR2 SASEGT. Trimming stripped 5 bases from V and 2 bases from J, with 14 bases between. CDR3 DNA sequence: TGTGCCAGCAGTCCACGGACAGAGTTCACAGATACGCAGTATTTT. This sequence encodes CASSPRTEFTDTQYF.

For this clonotype: This may stem from a read error, because a much larger clone lies one nucleotide away. This beta chain lies outside the target of a library built for alpha chains; its clone size means little. J is TRBJ1-5 and V is TRBV4-1, with 7 positions matching TRBD1. CDR3 length: 15 amino acids. The V segment lost 5 bases and the J segment 9 bases; nucleotides outside the gene matches: 13. The germline V gene has CDR1 MGHRA and CDR2 YSYEKL. Written as DNA, the CDR3 is TGCGCCAGCAGCATCGGAGGGGGCCGCTATCGGCCCCAGCATTTT. It codes for CASSIGGGRYRPQHF.

This clonotype was observed many times. In a library made to pick up alpha chains, this beta chain is a stray read with a size that means little. The CDR3 DNA follows: TGCGCCAGCAGCCAAGATGGCTCTGGGGCCAACGTCCTGACTTTC. Protein sequence: CASSQDGSGANVLTF. The rearrangement uses TRBV4-1 and TRBJ2-6; D is undetermined. V lost 0 bases and J lost 0, with 3 bases in between. CDR3 length: 15 amino acids. Germline lookup yields CDR1 MGHRA and CDR2 YSYEKL.